This T cell receptor beta chain was sequenced during a study of post-analysis software for immune sequencing data. Study in general: Included among the disease courses, which were recorded for the cohort, were relapsing-remitting, secondary progressive and progressive-relapsing multiple sclerosis. Study-wide results and limits: Clustering by F measure revealed strong co-clustering among samples prepared together in one batch. Elevated frequency relative to controls characterized roughly 5 TRBV segments in patients, TRBV5-6, TRBV5-1 and TRBV20-1 among them.

Unique molecular identifiers had been added to the TCR beta cDNA libraries. TCRdb analysed the PCR reads with MiXCR anew, one entry per CDR3 protein. The sample consists of some 690,000 distinct CDR3 sequences, 25% to 30% of them appearing once. This CDR3 has 16 residues. Trimming cost V 0 bases and J 7 bases; bases outside gene matches: 12. Germline V gives CDR1 DFQATT, CDR2 SNEGSKA (reference sequence). At least ten counts were recorded for this clonotype. Antigen unknown. Sequenced material: blood. The rearrangement uses TRBV20-1 and TRBJ2-1; TRBD1 matches 7 bases. This clonotype was obtained from a girl between 5 and 17 years old with multiple sclerosis. The chain's CDR3 is CSARDQKQGWGNEQFF. In DNA form, the CDR3 reads TGCAGTGCTAGAGATCAAAAACAGGGGTGGGGGAATGAGCAGTTCTTC.